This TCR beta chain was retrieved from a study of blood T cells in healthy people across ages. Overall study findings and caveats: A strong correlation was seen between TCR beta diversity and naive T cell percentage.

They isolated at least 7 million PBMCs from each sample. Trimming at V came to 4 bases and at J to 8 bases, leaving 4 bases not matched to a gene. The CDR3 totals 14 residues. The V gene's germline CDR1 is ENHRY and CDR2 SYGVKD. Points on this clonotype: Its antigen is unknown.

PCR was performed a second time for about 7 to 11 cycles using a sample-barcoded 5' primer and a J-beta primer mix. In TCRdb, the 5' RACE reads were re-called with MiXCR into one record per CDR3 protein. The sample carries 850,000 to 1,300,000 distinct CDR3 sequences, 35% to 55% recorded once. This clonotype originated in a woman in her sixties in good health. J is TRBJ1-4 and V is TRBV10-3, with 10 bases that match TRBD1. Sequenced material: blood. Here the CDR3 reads CAISGQGAGEKLFF. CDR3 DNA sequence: TGTGCCATCAGTGGACAGGGGGCTGGAGAAAAACTGTTTTTT.